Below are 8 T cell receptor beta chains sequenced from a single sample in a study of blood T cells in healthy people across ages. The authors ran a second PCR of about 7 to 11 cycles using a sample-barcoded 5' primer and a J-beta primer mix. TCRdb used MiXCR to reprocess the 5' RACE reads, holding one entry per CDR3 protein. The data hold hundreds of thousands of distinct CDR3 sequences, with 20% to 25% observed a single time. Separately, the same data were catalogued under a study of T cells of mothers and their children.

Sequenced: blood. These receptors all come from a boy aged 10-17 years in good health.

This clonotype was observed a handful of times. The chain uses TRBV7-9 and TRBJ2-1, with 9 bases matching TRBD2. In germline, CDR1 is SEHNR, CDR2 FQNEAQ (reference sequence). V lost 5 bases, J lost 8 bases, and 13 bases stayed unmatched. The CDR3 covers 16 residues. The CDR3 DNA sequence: TGTGCCAGCAGCCTCTTTTCTAGCGGGAAAAGGGATGAGCAGTTCTTC. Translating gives CASSLFSSGKRDEQFF.

CDR3 DNA sequence: TGCAGTGCTAGTACCCTATGGATGGACACTGAAGCTTTCTTT. Translation: CSASTLWMDTEAFF. The J gene is TRBJ1-1, the V gene TRBV20-1, with no clear D. V lost 3 bases to trimming and J lost 3 bases, with 14 bases between them. From germline, CDR1 is DFQATT and CDR2 SNEGSKA (reference sequence). CDR3 length equals 14 residues.

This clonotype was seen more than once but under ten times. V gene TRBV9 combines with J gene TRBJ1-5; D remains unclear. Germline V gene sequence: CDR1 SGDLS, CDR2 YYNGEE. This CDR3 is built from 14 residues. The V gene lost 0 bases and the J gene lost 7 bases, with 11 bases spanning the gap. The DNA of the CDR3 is TGTGCCAGCAGCGTAGGAGAAGGTGGGCAGCCCCAGCATTTT. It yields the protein CASSVGEGGQPQHF.

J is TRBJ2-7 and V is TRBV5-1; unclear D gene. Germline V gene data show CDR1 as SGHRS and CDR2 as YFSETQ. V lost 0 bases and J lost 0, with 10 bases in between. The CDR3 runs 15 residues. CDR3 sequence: CASSLEGAHSYEQYF. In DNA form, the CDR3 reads TGCGCCAGCAGCTTGGAAGGTGCCCACTCCTACGAGCAGTACTTC.

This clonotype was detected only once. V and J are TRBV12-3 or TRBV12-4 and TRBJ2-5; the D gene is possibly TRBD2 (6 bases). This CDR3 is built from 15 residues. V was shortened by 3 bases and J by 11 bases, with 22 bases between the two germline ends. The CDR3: CASSLSAGLTSVQYF. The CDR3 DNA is TGTGCCAGCAGTTTGTCGGCGGGATTAACGTCCGTGCAGTACTTC.

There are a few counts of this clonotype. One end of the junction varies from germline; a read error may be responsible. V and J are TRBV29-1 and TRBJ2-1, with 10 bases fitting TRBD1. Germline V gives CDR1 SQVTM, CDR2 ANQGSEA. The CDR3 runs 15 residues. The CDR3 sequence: CSAEDWGTGDNEQFF. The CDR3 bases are TGCAGCGCTGAAGATTGGGGGACAGGGGACAATGAGCAGTTCTTC.

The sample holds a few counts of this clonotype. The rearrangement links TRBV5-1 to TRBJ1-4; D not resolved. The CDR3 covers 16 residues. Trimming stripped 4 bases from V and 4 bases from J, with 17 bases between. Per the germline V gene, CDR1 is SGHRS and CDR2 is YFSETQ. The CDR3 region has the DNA TGCGCCAGCAGCCGCGAGGGAGTCCGAGGTAATGAAAAACTGTTTTTT. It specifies CASSREGVRGNEKLFF.

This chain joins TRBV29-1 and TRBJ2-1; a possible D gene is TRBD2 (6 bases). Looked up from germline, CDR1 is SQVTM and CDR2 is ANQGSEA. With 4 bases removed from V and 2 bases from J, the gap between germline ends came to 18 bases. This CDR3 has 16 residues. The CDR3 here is CSVVKVSGPTYNEQFF. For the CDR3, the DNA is TGCAGCGTTGTAAAAGTCAGCGGGCCTACCTACAATGAGCAGTTCTTC.